The clone carrying this T cell receptor (beta chain) occurred once. These data belong to a study of shared clonotypes between healthy human individuals. This CDR3 is 12 amino acids long. The V end was cut by 6 bases, the J end by 2 bases, with 5 bases between. Germline CDR1 reads MNHNY; CDR2 reads SVGAGI (reference sequence). The protocol was immunoSEQ multiplex PCR, while the TCRdb copy is restricted to in-frame clones and leaves out a portion. Among approximately 2.5 million clones listed, approximately 93% were seen once. The rearrangement joins TRBV6-6 to TRBJ2-1, with D unresolved. The origin of this receptor is a man between 18 and 29 years old in good health. Some clones in this sample may be carry-over from other donors' samples. The sequenced sample was naive CD4+ T cells from PBMCs. The sample's subset: CD45RA+ positively selected. CDR3 residues: CASRGTYNEQFF. The CDR3 nucleotides read TGTGCCAGCAGGGGCACCTACAATGAGCAGTTCTTC.